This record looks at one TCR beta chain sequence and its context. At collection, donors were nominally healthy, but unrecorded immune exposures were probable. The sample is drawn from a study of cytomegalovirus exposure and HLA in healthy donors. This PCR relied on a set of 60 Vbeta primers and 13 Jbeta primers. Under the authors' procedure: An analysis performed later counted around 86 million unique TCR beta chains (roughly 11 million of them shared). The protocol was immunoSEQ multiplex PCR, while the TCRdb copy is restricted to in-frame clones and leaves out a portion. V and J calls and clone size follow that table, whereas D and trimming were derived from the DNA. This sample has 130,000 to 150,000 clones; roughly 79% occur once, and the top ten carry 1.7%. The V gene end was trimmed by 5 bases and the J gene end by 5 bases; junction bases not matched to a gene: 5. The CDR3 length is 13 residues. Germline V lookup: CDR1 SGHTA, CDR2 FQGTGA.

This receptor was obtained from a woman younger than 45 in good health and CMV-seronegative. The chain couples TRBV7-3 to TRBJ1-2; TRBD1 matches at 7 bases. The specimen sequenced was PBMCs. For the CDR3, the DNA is TGTGCCAGCAGCCCGGACAGGCAGTATGGCTACACCTTC. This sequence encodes CASSPDRQYGYTF.